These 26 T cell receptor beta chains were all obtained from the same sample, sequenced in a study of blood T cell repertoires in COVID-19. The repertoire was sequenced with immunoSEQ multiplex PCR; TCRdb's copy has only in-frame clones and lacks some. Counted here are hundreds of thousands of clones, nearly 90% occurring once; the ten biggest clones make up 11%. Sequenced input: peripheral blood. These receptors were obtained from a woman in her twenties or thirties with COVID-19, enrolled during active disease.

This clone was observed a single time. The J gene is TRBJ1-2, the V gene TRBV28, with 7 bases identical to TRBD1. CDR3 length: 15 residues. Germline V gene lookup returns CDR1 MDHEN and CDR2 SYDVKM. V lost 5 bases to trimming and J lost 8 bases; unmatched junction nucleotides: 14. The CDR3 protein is CASSRDGTALRGYTF. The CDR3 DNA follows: TGTGCCAGCAGTAGAGACGGGACAGCCCTGAGGGGCTACACCTTC.

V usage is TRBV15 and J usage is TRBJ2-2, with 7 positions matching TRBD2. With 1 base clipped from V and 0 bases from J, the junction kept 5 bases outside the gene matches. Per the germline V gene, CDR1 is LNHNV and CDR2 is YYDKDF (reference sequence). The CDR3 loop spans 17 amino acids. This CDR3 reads CATSRGLAVTNTGELFF. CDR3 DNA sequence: TGTGCCACCAGCAGAGGTCTAGCGGTCACGAACACCGGGGAGCTGTTTTTT. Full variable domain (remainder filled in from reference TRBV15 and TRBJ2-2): DAMVIQNPRYQVTQFGKPVTLSCSQTLNHNVMYWYQQKSSQAPKLLFHYYDKDFNNEADTPDNFQSRRPNTSFCFLDIRSPGLGDTAMYLCATSRGLAVTNTGELFFGEGSRLTVL.

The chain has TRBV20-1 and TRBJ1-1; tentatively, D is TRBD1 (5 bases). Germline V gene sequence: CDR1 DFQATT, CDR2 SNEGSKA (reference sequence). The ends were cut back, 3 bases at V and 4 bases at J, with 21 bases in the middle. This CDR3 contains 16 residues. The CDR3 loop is CSASEPGKGTSTEAFF. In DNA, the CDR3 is TGCAGTGCTAGTGAGCCAGGGAAGGGAACAAGCACTGAAGCTTTCTTT.

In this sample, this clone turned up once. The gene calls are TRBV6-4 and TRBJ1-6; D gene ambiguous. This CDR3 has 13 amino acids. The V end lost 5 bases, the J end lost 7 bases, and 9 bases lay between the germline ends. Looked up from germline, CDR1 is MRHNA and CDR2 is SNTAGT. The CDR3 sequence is CASSREGNSPLHF. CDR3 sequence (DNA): TGTGCCAGCAGTCGGGAAGGCAATTCACCCCTCCACTTT.

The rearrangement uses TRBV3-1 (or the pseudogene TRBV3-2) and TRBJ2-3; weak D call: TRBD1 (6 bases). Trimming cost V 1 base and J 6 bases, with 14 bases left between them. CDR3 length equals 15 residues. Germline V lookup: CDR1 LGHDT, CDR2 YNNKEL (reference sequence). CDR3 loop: CASSQGGQTGDTQYF. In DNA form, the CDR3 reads TGTGCCAGCAGCCAAGGGGGCCAGACAGGTGATACGCAGTATTTT.

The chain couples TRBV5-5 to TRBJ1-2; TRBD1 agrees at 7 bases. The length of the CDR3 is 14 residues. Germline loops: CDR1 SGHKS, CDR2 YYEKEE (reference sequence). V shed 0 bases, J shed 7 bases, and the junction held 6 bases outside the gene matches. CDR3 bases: TGTGCCAGCAGCTTGGAGACAGGGATTTCTGGCTACACCTTC. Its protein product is CASSLETGISGYTF.

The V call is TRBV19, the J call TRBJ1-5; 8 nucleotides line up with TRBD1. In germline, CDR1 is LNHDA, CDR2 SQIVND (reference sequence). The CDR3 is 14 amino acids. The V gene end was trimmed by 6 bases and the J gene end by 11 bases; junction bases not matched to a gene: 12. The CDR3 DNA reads TGTGCCAGTAGAATAACAGGGGGTACTGGGGCCCAGCATTTT. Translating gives CASRITGGTGAQHF.

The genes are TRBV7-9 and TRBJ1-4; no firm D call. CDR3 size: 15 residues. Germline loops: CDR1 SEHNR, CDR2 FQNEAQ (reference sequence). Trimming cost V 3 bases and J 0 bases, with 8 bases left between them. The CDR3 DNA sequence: TGTGCCAGCAGCTTTCGACAAACAACTAATGAAAAACTGTTTTTT. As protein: CASSFRQTTNEKLFF.

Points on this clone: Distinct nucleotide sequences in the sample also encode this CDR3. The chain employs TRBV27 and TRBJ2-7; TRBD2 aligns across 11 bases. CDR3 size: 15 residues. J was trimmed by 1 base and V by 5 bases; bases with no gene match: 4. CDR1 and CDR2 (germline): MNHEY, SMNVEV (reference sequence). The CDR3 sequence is CASSLLAGGSYEQYF. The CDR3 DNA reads TGTGCCAGCAGTCTCCTAGCGGGGGGTTCCTACGAGCAGTACTTC.

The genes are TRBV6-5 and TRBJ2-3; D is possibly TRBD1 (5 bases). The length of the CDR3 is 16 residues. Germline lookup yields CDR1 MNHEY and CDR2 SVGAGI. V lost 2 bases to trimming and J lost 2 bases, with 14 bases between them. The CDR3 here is CASSYLRTTLTDTQYF. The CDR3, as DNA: TGTGCCAGCAGTTACCTCAGGACAACCCTCACAGATACGCAGTATTTT.

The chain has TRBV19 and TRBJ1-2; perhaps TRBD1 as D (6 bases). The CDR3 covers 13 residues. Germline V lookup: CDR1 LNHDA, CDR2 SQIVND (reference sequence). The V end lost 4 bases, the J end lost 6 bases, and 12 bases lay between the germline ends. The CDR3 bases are TGTGCCAGTAGTACACAGGGCTCCCATGGCTACACCTTC. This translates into CASSTQGSHGYTF.

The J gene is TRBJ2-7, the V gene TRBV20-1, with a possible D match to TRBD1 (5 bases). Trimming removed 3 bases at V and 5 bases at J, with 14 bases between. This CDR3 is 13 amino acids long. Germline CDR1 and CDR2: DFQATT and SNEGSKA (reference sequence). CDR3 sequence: CSASLWGSNEQYF. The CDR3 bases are TGCAGTGCTAGTCTATGGGGCAGCAACGAGCAGTACTTC.

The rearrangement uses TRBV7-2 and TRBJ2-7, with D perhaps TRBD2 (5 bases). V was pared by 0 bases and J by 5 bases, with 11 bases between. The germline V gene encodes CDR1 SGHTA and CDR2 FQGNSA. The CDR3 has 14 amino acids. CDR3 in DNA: TGTGCCAGCAGCTTAGCGCGTGAGGGTAACGAGCAGTACTTC. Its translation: CASSLAREGNEQYF.

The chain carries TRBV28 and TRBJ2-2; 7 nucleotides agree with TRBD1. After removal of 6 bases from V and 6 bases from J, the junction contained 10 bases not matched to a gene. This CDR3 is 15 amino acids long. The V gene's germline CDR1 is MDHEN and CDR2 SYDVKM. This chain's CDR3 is CASRMNRGRAGELFF. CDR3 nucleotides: TGTGCCAGCAGAATGAACAGGGGTAGGGCCGGGGAGCTGTTTTTT. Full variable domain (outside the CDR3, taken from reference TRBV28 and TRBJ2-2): DVKVTQSSRYLVKRTGEKVFLECVQDMDHENMFWYRQDPGLGLRLIYFSYDVKMKEKGDIPEGYSVSREKKERFSLILESASTNQTSMYLCASRMNRGRAGELFFGEGSRLTVL.

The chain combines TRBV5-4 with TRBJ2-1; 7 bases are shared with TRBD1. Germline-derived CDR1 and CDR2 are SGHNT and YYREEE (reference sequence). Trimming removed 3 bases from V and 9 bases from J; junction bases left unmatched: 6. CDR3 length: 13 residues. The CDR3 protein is CASSSFNRGEQFF. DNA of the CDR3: TGTGCCAGCAGCTCGTTTAACAGGGGTGAGCAGTTCTTC.

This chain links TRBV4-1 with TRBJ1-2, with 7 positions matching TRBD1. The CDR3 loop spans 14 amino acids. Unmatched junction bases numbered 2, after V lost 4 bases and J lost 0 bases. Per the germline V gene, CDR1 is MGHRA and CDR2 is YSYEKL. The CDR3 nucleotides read TGCGCCAGCAGCCCCCAGGGGGCTAACTATGGCTACACCTTC. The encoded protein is CASSPQGANYGYTF.

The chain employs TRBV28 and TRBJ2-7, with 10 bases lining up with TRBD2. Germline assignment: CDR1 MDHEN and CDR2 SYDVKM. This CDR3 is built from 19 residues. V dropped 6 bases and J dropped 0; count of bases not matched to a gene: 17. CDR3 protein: CASSIPLGVAGGASYEQYF. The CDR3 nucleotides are TGTGCCAGCAGCATTCCCCTCGGGGTAGCGGGGGGCGCCTCCTACGAGCAGTACTTC.

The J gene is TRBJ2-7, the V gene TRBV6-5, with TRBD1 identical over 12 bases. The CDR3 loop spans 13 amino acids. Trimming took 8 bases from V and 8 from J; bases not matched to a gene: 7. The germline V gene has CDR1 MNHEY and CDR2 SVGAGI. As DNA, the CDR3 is TGTGCCAGCGAAGGGACAGGGGGCGCGAAGCAGTACTTC. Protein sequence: CASEGTGGAKQYF.

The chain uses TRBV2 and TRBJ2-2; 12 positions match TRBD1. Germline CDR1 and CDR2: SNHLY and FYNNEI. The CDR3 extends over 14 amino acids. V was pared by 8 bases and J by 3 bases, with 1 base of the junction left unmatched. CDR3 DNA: TGTGCCAGCGGGACAGGGGGCGACACCGGGGAGCTGTTTTTT. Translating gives CASGTGGDTGELFF.

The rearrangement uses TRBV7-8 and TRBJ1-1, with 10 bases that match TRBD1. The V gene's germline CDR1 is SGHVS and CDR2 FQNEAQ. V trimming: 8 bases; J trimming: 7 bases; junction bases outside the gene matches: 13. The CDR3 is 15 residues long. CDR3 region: CASLKTTGGEGEAFF. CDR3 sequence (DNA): TGTGCCAGCTTAAAGACGACAGGGGGCGAGGGTGAAGCTTTCTTT.

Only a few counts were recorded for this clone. Here the CDR3 DNA reads TGCGCCAGCAGTCAGCCAACAGGGGGAGCCCGGCAAGATTTCTATGGCTACACCTTC. It translates to CASSQPTGGARQDFYGYTF. The chain carries TRBV5-1 and TRBJ1-2, with 8 nucleotides matching TRBD1. Trimming cost V 5 bases and J 4 bases; bases outside gene matches: 22. This CDR3 is 19 amino acids long. The germline V gene encodes CDR1 SGHRS and CDR2 YFSETQ.

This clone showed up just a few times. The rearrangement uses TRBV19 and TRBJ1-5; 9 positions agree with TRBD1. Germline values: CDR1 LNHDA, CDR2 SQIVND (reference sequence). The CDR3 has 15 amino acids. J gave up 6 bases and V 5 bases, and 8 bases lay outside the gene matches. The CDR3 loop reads CASSHGQGRGQPQHF. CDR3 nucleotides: TGTGCCAGTAGTCACGGACAGGGGAGGGGTCAGCCCCAGCATTTT.

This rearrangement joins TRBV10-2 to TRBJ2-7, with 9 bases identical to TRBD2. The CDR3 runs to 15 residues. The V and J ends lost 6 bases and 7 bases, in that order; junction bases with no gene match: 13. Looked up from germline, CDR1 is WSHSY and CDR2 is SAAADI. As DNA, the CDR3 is TGCGCCAGCAGGTGGGGCGGGGGGGCCGGAAGGGAGCAGTACTTC. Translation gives CASRWGGGAGREQYF.

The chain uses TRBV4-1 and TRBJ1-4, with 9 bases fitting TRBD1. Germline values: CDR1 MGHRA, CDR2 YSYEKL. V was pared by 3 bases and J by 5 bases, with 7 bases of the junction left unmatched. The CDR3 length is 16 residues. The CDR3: CASSQPYRGRNEKLFF. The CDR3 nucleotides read TGCGCCAGCAGCCAGCCCTACAGGGGGCGGAATGAAAAACTGTTTTTT.

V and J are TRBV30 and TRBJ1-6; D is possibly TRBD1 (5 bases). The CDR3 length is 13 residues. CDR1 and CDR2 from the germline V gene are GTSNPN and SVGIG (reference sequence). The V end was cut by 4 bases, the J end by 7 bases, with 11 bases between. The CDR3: CAWTPGQNSPLHF. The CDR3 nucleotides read TGTGCCTGGACTCCAGGGCAGAATTCACCCCTCCACTTT.

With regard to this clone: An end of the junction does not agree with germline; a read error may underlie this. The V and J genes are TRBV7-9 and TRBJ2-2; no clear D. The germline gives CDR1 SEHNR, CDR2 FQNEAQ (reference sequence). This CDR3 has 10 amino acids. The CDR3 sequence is CASSPSSTVF. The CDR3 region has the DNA TGTGCCAGCAGCCCCTCTTCTACGGTTTTT.